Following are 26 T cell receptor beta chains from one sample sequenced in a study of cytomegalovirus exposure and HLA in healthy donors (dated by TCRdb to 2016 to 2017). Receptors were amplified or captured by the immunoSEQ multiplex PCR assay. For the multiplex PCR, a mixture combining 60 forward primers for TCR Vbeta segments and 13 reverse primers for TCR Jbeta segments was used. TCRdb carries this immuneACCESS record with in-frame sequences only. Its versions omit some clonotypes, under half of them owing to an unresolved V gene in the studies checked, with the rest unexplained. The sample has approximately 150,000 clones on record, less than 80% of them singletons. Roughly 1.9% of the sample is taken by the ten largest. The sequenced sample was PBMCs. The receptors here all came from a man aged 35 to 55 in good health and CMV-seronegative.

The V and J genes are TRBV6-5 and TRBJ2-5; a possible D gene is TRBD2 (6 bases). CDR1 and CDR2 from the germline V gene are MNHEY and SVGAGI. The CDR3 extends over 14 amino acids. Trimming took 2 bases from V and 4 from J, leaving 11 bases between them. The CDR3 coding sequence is TGTGCCAGCAGTTACCCCGGGGGAGCAGAGACCCAGTACTTC. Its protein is CASSYPGGAETQYF.

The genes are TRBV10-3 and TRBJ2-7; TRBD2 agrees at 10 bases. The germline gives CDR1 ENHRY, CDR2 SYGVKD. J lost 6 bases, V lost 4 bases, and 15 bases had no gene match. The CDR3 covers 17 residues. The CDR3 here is CAISATGKGLAGAEQYF. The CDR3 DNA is TGTGCCATCAGTGCGACAGGGAAGGGTCTAGCGGGAGCCGAGCAGTACTTC.

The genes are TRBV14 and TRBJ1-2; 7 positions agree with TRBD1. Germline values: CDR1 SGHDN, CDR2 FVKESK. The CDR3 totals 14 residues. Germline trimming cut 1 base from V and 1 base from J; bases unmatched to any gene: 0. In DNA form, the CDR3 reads TGTGCCAGCAGCCAAGCAGGGGGTAACTATGGCTACACCTTC. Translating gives CASSQAGGNYGYTF. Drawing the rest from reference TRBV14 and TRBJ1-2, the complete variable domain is EAGVTQFPSHSVIEKGQTVTLRCDPISGHDNLYWYRRVMGKEIKFLLHFVKESKQDESGMPNNRFLAERTGGTYSTLKVQPAELEDSGVYFCASSQAGGNYGYTFGSGTRLTVV.

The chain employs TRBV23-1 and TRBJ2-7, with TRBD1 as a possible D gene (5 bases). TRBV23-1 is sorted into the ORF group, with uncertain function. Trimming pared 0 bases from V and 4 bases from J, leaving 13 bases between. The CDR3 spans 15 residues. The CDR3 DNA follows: TGCGCCAGCAGTCAATCTGGTCAGGGCTCTTACGAGCAGTACTTC. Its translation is CASSQSGQGSYEQYF.

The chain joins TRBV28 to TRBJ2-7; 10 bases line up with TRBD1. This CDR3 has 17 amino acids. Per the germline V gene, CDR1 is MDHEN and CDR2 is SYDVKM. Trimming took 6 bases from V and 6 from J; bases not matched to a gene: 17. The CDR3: CASSPLLGQGLVIEQYF. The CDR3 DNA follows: TGTGCCAGCAGCCCTCTCTTGGGACAGGGGCTAGTAATCGAGCAGTACTTC.

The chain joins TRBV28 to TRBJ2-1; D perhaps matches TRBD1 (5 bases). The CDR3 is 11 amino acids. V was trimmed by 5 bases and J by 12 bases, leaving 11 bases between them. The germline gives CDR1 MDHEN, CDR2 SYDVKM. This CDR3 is CASSAGFVQFF. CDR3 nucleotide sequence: TGTGCCAGCAGTGCAGGGTTTGTGCAGTTCTTC.

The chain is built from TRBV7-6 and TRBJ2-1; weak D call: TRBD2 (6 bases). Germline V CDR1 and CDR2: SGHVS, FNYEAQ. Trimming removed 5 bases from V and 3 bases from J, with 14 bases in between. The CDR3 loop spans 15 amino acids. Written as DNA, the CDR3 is TGTGCCAGCAGCCCTACGCCGGAGGGCTACAATGAGCAGTTCTTC. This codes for CASSPTPEGYNEQFF.

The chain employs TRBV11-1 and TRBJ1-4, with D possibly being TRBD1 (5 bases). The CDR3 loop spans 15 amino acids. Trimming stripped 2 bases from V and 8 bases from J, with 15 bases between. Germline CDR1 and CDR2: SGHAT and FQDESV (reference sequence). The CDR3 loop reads CASSLNGPQEEKLFF. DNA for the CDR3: TGTGCCAGCAGCTTAAATGGGCCACAGGAGGAAAAACTGTTTTTT.

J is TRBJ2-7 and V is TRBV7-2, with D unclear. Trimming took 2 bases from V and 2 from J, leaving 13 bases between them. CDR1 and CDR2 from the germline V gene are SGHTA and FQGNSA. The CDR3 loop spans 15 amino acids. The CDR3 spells CASSLFGQFTYEQYF. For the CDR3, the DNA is TGTGCCAGCAGCTTATTTGGCCAGTTTACCTACGAGCAGTACTTC.

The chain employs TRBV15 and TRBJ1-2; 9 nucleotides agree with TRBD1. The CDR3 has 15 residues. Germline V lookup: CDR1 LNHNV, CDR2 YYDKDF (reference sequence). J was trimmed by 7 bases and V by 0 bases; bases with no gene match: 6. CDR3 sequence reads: CATSREGQGGSGYTF. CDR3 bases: TGTGCCACCAGCAGAGAGGGACAGGGAGGGAGTGGCTACACCTTC.

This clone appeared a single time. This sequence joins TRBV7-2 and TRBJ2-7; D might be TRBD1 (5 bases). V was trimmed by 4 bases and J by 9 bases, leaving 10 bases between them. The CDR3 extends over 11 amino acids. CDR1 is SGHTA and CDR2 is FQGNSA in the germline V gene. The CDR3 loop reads CASSSGFGQYF. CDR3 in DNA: TGTGCCAGCAGCTCAGGGTTCGGGCAGTACTTC.

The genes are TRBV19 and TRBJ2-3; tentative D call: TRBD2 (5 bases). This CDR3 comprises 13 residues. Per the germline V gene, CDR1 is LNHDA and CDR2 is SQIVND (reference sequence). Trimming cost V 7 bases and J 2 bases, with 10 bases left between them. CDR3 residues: CASKFGNTDTQYF. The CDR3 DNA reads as TGTGCCAGTAAGTTCGGGAACACAGATACGCAGTATTTT.

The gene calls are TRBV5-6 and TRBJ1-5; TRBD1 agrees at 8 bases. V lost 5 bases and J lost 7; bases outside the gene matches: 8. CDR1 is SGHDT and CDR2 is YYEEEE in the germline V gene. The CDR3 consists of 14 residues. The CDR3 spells CASSPTGEGQPQHF. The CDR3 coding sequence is TGTGCCAGCAGTCCGACAGGGGAAGGACAGCCCCAGCATTTT. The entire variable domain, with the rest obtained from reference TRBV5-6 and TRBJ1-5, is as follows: DAGVTQSPTHLIKTRGQQVTLRCSPKSGHDTVSWYQQALGQGPQFIFQYYEEEERQRGNFPDRFSGHQFPNYSSELNVNALLLGDSALYLCASSPTGEGQPQHFGDGTRLSIL.

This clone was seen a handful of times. The CDR3 loop reads CASSYPGSNQPQHF. CDR3 bases: TGTGCCAGCAGTTACCCAGGGAGCAATCAGCCCCAGCATTTT. V gene TRBV6-5 combines with J gene TRBJ1-5, with TRBD1 as a possible D gene (5 bases). V lost 2 bases, J lost 1 base, and 6 bases lay in between. Per the germline V gene, CDR1 is MNHEY and CDR2 is SVGAGI. CDR3 length: 14 residues.

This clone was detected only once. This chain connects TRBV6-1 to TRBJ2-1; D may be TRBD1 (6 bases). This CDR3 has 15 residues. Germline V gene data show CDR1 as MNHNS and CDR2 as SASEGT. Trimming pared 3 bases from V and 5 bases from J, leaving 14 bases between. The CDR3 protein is CASSDLGTFNNEQFF. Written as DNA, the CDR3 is TGTGCCAGCAGTGATTTGGGGACATTTAACAATGAGCAGTTCTTC.

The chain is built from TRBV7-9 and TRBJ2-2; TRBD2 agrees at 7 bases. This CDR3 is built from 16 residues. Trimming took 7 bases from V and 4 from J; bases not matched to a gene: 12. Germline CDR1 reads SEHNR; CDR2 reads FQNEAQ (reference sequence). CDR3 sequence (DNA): TGTGCCAGCACTCCTACCGGGGGGAAAGTCACCGGGGAGCTGTTTTTT. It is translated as CASTPTGGKVTGELFF.

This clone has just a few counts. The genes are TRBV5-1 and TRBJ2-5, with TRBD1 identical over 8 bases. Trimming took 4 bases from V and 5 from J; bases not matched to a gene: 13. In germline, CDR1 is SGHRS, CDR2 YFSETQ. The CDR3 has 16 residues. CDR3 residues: CASSQPPGQVLETQYF. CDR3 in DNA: TGCGCCAGCAGCCAACCTCCGGGACAGGTTTTGGAGACCCAGTACTTC.

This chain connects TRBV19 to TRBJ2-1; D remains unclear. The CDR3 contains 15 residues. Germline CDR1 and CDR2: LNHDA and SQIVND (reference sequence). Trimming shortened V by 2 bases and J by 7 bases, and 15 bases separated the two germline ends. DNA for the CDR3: TGTGCCAGTAGTATAAGAGTGAACTCGCTAAATGAGCAGTTCTTC. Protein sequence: CASSIRVNSLNEQFF.

The CDR3 loop is CASSPGQAAYEQYF. The CDR3 coding sequence is TGTGCCAGCTCCCCTGGACAGGCTGCCTACGAGCAGTACTTC. The chain couples TRBV18 to TRBJ2-5; 7 nucleotides agree with TRBD1. The J call is in doubt because the DNA end fits TRBJ2-7 better. The CDR3 has 14 residues. Germline CDR1 KGHSH, CDR2 LQKENI.

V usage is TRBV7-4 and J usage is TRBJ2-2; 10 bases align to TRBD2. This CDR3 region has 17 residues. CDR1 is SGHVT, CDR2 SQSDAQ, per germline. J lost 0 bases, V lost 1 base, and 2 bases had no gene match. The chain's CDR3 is CASSLELAGTNTGELFF. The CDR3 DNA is TGTGCCAGCAGCTTAGAACTAGCGGGGACGAACACCGGGGAGCTGTTTTTT.

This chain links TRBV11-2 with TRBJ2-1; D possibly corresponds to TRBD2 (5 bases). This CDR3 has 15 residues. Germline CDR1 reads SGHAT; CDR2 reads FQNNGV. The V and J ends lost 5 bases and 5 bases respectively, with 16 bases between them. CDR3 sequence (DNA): TGTGCCAGCAGCCCCCAGAGGGCCAGCCACAATGAGCAGTTCTTC. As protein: CASSPQRASHNEQFF.

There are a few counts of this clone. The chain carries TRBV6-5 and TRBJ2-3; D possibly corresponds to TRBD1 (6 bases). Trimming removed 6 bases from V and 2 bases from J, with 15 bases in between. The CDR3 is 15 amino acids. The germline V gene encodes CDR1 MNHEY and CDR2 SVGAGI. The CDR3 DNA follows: TGTGCCAGCAGCAAACGAAGGGGGAACACAGATACGCAGTATTTT. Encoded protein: CASSKRRGNTDTQYF.

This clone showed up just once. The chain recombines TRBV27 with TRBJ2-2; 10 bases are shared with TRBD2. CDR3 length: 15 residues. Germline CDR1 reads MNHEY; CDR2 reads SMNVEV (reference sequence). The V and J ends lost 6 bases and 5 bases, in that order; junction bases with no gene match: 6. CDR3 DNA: TGTGCCAGCAGCCAACTAGCGGGACCAACCGGGGAGCTGTTTTTT. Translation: CASSQLAGPTGELFF.

CDR3 sequence: CASSYRAAGELFF. The DNA for the CDR3 is TGTGCCAGCAGTTACCGCGCGGCCGGGGAGCTGTTTTTT. This chain uses TRBV6-5 with TRBJ2-2; D uncertain. The CDR3 runs 13 residues. The V gene's germline CDR1 is MNHEY and CDR2 SVGAGI. V lost 2 bases and J lost 6, with 7 bases in between.

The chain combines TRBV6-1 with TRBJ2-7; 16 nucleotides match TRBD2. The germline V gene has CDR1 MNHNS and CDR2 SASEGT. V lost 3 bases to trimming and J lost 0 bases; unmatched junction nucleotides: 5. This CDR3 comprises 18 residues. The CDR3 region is CASSEGLAGGPNSYEQYF. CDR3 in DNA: TGTGCCAGCAGTGAGGGACTAGCGGGAGGGCCTAACTCCTACGAGCAGTACTTC.

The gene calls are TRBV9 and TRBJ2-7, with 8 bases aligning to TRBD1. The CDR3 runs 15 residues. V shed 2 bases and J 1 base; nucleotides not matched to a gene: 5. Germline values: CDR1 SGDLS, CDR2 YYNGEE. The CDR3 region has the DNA TGTGCCAGCAGCGTCGCGACAGGGGCATCCTACGAGCAGTACTTC. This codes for CASSVATGASYEQYF.